Following are 15 T cell receptor beta chains from one sample sequenced in a study of OX40 agonist ivuxolimab in advanced cancers. Clones were read by immunoSEQ multiplex PCR, and TCRdb kept only the in-frame ones, dropping some. The repertoire holds some 40,000 clones, with roughly 90% as singletons. Specimen: CD4+ or CD8+ T cells sorted from blood, collected in a trial of the OX40 agonist ivuxolimab. These receptors came from an adult with an advanced solid tumor such as melanoma, head and neck, liver or kidney cancer.

The chain carries TRBV7-2 and TRBJ2-1; 8 nucleotides line up with TRBD2. V dropped 5 bases and J dropped 7; count of bases not matched to a gene: 10. The CDR3 has 15 residues. Germline V gene lookup returns CDR1 SGHTA and CDR2 FQGNSA. In DNA form, the CDR3 reads TGTGCCAGCAGCCCCACGGGGACTAGAGGAAATGAGCAGTTCTTC. It is translated as CASSPTGTRGNEQFF.

The CDR3 here is CASTDLPNYGYTF. CDR3 sequence (DNA): TGTGCCAGTACGGATCTTCCTAACTATGGCTACACCTTC. J is TRBJ1-2 and V is TRBV19; D gene uncertain. The V and J ends lost 7 bases and 0 bases respectively, with 9 bases between them. The CDR3 has 13 amino acids. CDR1 is LNHDA, CDR2 SQIVND, per germline (reference sequence).

This chain links TRBV9 with TRBJ1-3; D possibly corresponds to TRBD1 (5 bases). CDR3 length: 17 residues. The V end was cut by 3 bases, the J end by 3 bases, with 19 bases between. Germline V CDR1 and CDR2: SGDLS, YYNGEE. The CDR3 sequence: CASSANRTLRLGNTIYF. In nucleotides, the CDR3 is TGTGCCAGCAGCGCAAACAGGACCCTCCGACTTGGAAACACCATATATTTT.

The rearrangement links TRBV5-5 to TRBJ1-4, with unresolved D. With 4 bases removed from V and 8 bases from J, the gap between germline ends came to 12 bases. This CDR3 spans 13 amino acids. Germline V gene sequence: CDR1 SGHKS, CDR2 YYEKEE (reference sequence). The CDR3 is CASSVHPMEKLFF. In nucleotides, the CDR3 is TGTGCCAGCAGCGTCCACCCGATGGAAAAACTGTTTTTT. The full variable domain, rest sourced from reference TRBV5-5 and TRBJ1-4, is DAGVTQSPTHLIKTRGQQVTLRCSPISGHKSVSWYQQVLGQGPQFIFQYYEKEERGRGNFPDRFSARQFPNYSSELNVNALLLGDSALYLCASSVHPMEKLFFGSGTQLSVL.

This chain links TRBV5-8 with TRBJ2-6; D may be TRBD2 (5 bases). CDR1 and CDR2 (germline): SGHTS, YDEGEE. V shed 2 bases and J shed 0 bases, with 12 bases lying between them. The CDR3 consists of 17 residues. This CDR3 is CASSFSGSSSGANVLTF. The DNA of the CDR3 is TGTGCCAGCAGCTTTTCGGGGTCAAGCTCTGGGGCCAACGTCCTGACTTTC.

This chain joins TRBV6-1 and TRBJ2-1; maybe TRBD2 (5 bases). Trimming shortened V by 5 bases and J by 10 bases, and 9 bases separated the two germline ends. CDR1 MNHNS and CDR2 SASEGT come from the germline V gene. The CDR3 spans 11 residues. This CDR3 reads CASSTRGEQFF. In nucleotides, the CDR3 is TGTGCCAGCAGTACCCGAGGGGAGCAGTTCTTC.

This clone occurred once. The chain employs TRBV9 and TRBJ2-1; 8 nucleotides line up with TRBD1. Germline CDR1 is SGDLS and CDR2 is YYNGEE. V dropped 3 bases and J dropped 4; count of bases not matched to a gene: 9. CDR3 length: 16 residues. CDR3 bases: TGTGCCAGCAGCGCACCAGGGGGCCGAGAATACAATGAGCAGTTCTTC. It is translated as CASSAPGGREYNEQFF.

The chain links TRBV5-6 to TRBJ2-1; 9 bases are shared with TRBD1. The V and J ends lost 3 bases and 0 bases, in that order; junction bases with no gene match: 4. Germline assignment: CDR1 SGHDT and CDR2 YYEEEE. The CDR3 is 16 residues long. The CDR3 nucleotides are TGTGCCAGCAGCTACGGGACAGGGACCTCCTACAATGAGCAGTTCTTC. Translating it yields CASSYGTGTSYNEQFF.

The chain recombines TRBV2 with TRBJ1-6, with D maybe TRBD1 (5 bases). V shed 4 bases and J shed 2 bases, with 18 bases lying between them. The CDR3 loop spans 18 amino acids. Germline values: CDR1 SNHLY, CDR2 FYNNEI. The CDR3 DNA reads TGTGCCAGCAGTGGATTGTTGGAGGGGCTGACCTATAATTCACCCCTCCACTTT. It codes for CASSGLLEGLTYNSPLHF.

The rearrangement joins TRBV7-6 to TRBJ1-1; unclear D gene. From germline, CDR1 is SGHVS and CDR2 FNYEAQ. V lost 2 bases, J lost 3 bases, and 16 bases lay in between. The CDR3 consists of 16 residues. The CDR3 protein is CASSLRGSSLDTEAFF. CDR3 sequence (DNA): TGTGCCAGCAGCTTACGTGGGAGTTCCCTGGACACTGAAGCTTTCTTT.

This clone has only one observation. V usage is TRBV13 and J usage is TRBJ2-6; TRBD2 is a possible D gene (6 bases). Germline values: CDR1 PRHDT, CDR2 FYEKMQ (reference sequence). This CDR3 is built from 20 residues. V lost 4 bases to trimming and J lost 9 bases, with 31 bases between them. The CDR3 bases are TGTGCCAGCAGCTCCTTGAATCCTGACGCGGGATTCTTGAAGTACAACGTCCTGACTTTC. Translated: CASSSLNPDAGFLKYNVLTF.

The V and J genes are TRBV6-5 and TRBJ1-1; 7 bases are a match to TRBD1. The CDR3 sequence is 14 residues long. Germline CDR1 MNHEY, CDR2 SVGAGI. J gave up 0 bases and V 10 bases, and 8 bases lay outside the gene matches. CDR3 amino acids: CATSIQGMNTEAFF. The CDR3 coding sequence is TGTGCCACCTCAATACAGGGGATGAACACTGAAGCTTTCTTT.

V gene TRBV10-3 combines with J gene TRBJ2-7, with no clear D. The CDR3 covers 14 residues. V gave up 4 bases and J gave up 6 bases, with 16 bases separating them. Germline assignment: CDR1 ENHRY and CDR2 SYGVKD. CDR3 sequence (DNA): TGTGCCATCAGTGGGTCAGATAGGGTTACCGAGCAGTACTTC. Its translation: CAISGSDRVTEQYF.

This clone has just one count. The V gene is TRBV9, the J gene TRBJ2-7; D not certain. CDR1 is SGDLS and CDR2 is YYNGEE in the germline V gene. There are 13 residues in the CDR3. V was cut by 4 bases and J by 6 bases, with 14 bases left in between. The CDR3 loop is CASSPGPRTEQYF. The CDR3 nucleotides read TGTGCCAGCAGCCCCGGGCCGCGGACCGAGCAGTACTTC.

This clone was picked up one time. The chain links TRBV6-1 to TRBJ2-5; D is tentatively TRBD1 or TRBD2 (6 bases each). The V end was cut by 6 bases, the J end by 2 bases, with 16 bases between. This CDR3 is built from 15 residues. Germline V gene sequence: CDR1 MNHNS, CDR2 SASEGT. The CDR3 here is CASSPGGGGQETQYF. The CDR3 DNA sequence: TGTGCCAGCAGCCCCGGTGGAGGGGGTCAAGAGACCCAGTACTTC.